Sequencing of this T cell receptor (beta chain) was carried out in a study of T-cell memory formation after mild COVID-19 (dated by TCRdb to the early 2020s). Broadly, across the study: TCR sequence clusters from the two donors were found to be largely donor specific. In a couple of donors, T-cell clones that expanded and contracted after mild COVID-19 were tracked by sequencing TCRalpha and TCRbeta repertoires over time. Two young, previously healthy adult volunteers, one female and one male, were included in the cohort.

This clonotype was counted only a few times. Its antigen has not been determined. No clone much larger than this one lies a single base away; base qualities are absent. PBMCs were isolated by Ficoll-Paque density gradient centrifugation. General conclusions and limits of the study: Some responding clones were detected in pre-infection memory, suggesting pre-existing cross-reactive memory T cells joined the SARS-CoV-2 response. Contracting CD4+ clones turned up mainly in the CM and EM memory subsets, whereas EMRA was where CD8+ clones were enriched. The second-wave clones that peaked on day 37 were not confirmed to be SARS-CoV-2 specific. Clones contracting from day 15 to 85 had balanced CD4/CD8 phenotypes, while a second wave expanding from day 15 to 37 was biased towards CD4+. The study covered only a couple of mild cases, and larger cohorts including severe cases with pre-infection samples were considered necessary.

Sequenced on an Illumina NovaSeq 6000. TCRalpha and TCRbeta cDNA libraries were built by 5'RACE with constant-segment primers, adding sample barcodes and unique molecular identifiers. RNA was extracted from every sample with Trizol reagent. The libraries were amplified in two PCR steps, and the second step added a second sample barcode and Illumina TruSeq adapters. Sequencing of libraries was performed on an Illumina NovaSeq with 2 x 150 bp paired-end reads. In the source study's methods: The reads were demultiplexed and collapsed into UMI-guided consensus sequences using migec v1.2.7. Using mixcr v2.1.11, the UMI consensuses were aligned to TRA and TRB V and J templates and assembled into clonotypes. Clonotypes were classified as expanded or contracted when called significant by both edgeR and NoisET, with noise models trained on biological replicates. For edgeR calls, the thresholds were a false discovery rate-adjusted p below 0.01 and a log2 fold-change of 1. As an exploratory analysis of dynamics, PCA with hierarchical clustering was applied to max-normalized trajectories of the 1000 most abundant clonotypes. The CD4 or CD8 phenotype of responding clones was assigned using the separately sequenced CD4+ and CD8+ repertoires. TCRdb applied fastp at Q25 and MiXCR to the public reads, then kept only in-frame beta chains. Rows matching on CDR3 protein sequence are summarized as one entry with the most common DNA and genes. The V and J calls here are based on TCRdb, not the publication. Counted in this sample were about 400,000 distinct CDR3 sequences; roughly 24% of them appeared once. Around 8.8% of the sample rests with the top ten.

The germline V gene (reference sequence) specifies DFQATT as CDR1 and SNEGSKA as CDR2. V is trimmed back by 7 bases and J by 2 bases, and the junction contains 18 bases that no gene match accounts for. The CDR3 has 18 amino acids, counting the end cysteine and phenylalanine. This entry keeps only the CDR3 DNA: 54 bases, framed from base 1. The rearranged chain carries TRBV20-1 and TRBJ1-1, and TRBD1 matches 11 of the central bases. This TCR derives from an adult woman who had mild COVID-19 (a few samples of this study predate the infection). The sample titles of this study are shuffled in the database, so cell type and time point are left out; the donor was told from shared clones. Sequencing was performed on PBMCs or a T cell subset sorted from them (not recorded which). The sequenced DNA is TGCAGTGTCTATGCTCCGGGACAGGGGGTAGGCCTTAACACTGAAGCTTTCTTT. It encodes CSVYAPGQGVGLNTEAFF.